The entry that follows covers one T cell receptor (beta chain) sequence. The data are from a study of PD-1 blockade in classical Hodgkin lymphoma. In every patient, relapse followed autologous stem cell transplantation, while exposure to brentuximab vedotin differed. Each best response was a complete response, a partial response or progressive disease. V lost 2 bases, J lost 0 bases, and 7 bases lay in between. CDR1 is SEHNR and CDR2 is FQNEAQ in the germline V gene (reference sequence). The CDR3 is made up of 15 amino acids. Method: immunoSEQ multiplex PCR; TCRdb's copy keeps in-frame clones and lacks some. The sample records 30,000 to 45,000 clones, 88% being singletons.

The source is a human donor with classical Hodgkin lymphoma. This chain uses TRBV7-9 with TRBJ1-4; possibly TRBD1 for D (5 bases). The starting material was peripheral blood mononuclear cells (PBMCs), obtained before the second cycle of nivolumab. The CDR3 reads CASSLQGATNEKLFF. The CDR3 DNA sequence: TGTGCCAGCAGCTTACAGGGCGCAACTAATGAAAAACTGTTTTTT.